This note documents a single TCR beta chain sequence. No antigen is known for it. Repertoires were generated with immunoSEQ multiplex PCR, while TCRdb's copy carries only in-frame clones and drops some. The sample comprises 1 million to 1.2 million clones, approximately 80% of which are singletons, and 0.89% rests with the top ten. These data originate in a study of shared clonotypes between healthy human individuals. In the study overall: Every donor yielded three CD4 naive, three CD4 memory, two CD8 naive and one CD8 memory plate.

Findings and limits, study-wide: With few donors, the genetic and exposure-history diversity represented was limited.

Sequences were obtained from memory CD4+ T cells from PBMCs. Subset given: CD45RA-negative fraction. The source is a man between 18 and 35 years old in good health. Some clones in this sample may be carry-over from other donors' samples.

CDR3 residues: CASSVRTNTGELFF. The CDR3 coding sequence is TGTGCCAGCAGCGTTCGGACAAACACCGGGGAGCTGTTTTTT. The genes are TRBV9 and TRBJ2-2, with D possibly being TRBD1 (5 bases). The CDR3 contains 14 residues. Germline V gene data show CDR1 as SGDLS and CDR2 as YYNGEE. The germline V and J ends were trimmed by 2 bases and 2 bases, with 7 bases remaining between them.